This TCR beta chain stems from a study of shared clonotypes between healthy human individuals. Study-wide background: Per-donor plates numbered three CD4 naive, three CD4 memory, two CD8 naive and one CD8 memory. Study-level points and caveats: A handful of donors had 4% to 6.5% of their naive CD4 clonotypes in common. In general, naive subsets displayed greater estimated richness than memory subsets did. Some clonotypes were shared by all four sorted-subset donors, while others were not shared. The non-shared ones had lower generation probabilities than the shared ones.

Method: immunoSEQ multiplex PCR; TCRdb's copy keeps in-frame clones and lacks some. Here the sample spans over 800,000 clones, 80% to 95% being singletons. J gave up 10 bases and V 6 bases, and 14 bases lay outside the gene matches. The CDR3 contains 14 residues. The germline V gene encodes CDR1 SGHDT and CDR2 YYEEEE. Naive CD8 cells lacked CD45RO and underwent positive selection for CCR7, leaving out terminally differentiated effector memory CD45RA+ cells. Note on this clone: Its antigen is as yet unknown.

The V and J genes are TRBV5-6 and TRBJ2-3; the match to TRBD2 covers 7 bases. The specimen was naive CD8+ T cells sorted from blood. The receptor was isolated from a man between 25 and 39 years old in good health. The chain's CDR3 is CASKETGGGWAQYF. The DNA for the CDR3 is TGTGCCAGCAAGGAGACGGGAGGCGGGTGGGCGCAGTATTTT.